This TCR beta chain originates from a study of shared clonotypes between healthy human individuals. With respect to this clone: Its specificity is unknown.

TCRdb keeps only in-frame clones here, not all; method: immunoSEQ multiplex PCR. The data hold about 2 million clones, with 95% observed a single time. This CDR3 has 13 amino acids. The germline CDR1 and CDR2 sequences are MNHEY and SMNVEV (reference sequence). With V trimmed by 8 bases and J by 0 bases, 3 bases remained unmatched. The study, taken as a whole, reports: With a handful of donors compared, 4.5% to 6.5% of naive CD4 clonotypes were shared.

The donors were all Caucasian adults (living in Nashville, Tennessee). The clonotype originates from a man younger than 35 in good health. J is TRBJ2-7 and V is TRBV27; 8 positions match TRBD1. Sample: naive CD4+ T cells sorted from blood. Subset: CD45RA+ positively selected. The CDR3 DNA reads as TGTGCCAGCGCGGACAGGGCCTCCTACGAGCAGTACTTC. It yields the protein CASADRASYEQYF.